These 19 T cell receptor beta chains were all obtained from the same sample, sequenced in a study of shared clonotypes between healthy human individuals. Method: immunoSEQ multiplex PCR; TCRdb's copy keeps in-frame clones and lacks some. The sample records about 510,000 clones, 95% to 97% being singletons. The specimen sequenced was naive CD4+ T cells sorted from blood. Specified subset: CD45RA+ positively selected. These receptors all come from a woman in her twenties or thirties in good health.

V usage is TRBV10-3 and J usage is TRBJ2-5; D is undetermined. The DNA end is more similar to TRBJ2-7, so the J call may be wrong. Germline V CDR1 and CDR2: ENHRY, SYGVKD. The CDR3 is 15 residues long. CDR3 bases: TGTGCCATCAGTGAGTCAGGCGGAGCTTCCTACGAGCAGTACTTC. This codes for CAISESGGASYEQYF.

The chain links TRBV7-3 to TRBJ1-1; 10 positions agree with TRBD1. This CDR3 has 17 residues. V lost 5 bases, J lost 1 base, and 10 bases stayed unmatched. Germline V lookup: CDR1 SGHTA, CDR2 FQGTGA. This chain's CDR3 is CASSTQGTGAWNTEAFF. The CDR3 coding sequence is TGTGCCAGCAGCACCCAGGGGACAGGGGCTTGGAACACTGAAGCTTTCTTT.

Here the CDR3 DNA reads TGTGCCAGCAGTTTTGGGCAGGAGTACAATGAGCAGTTCTTC. Its translation is CASSFGQEYNEQFF. V is TRBV27 and J is TRBJ2-1; D remains unclear. From germline, CDR1 is MNHEY and CDR2 SMNVEV (reference sequence). The CDR3 totals 14 residues. V gave up 3 bases and J gave up 4 bases, with 10 bases separating them.

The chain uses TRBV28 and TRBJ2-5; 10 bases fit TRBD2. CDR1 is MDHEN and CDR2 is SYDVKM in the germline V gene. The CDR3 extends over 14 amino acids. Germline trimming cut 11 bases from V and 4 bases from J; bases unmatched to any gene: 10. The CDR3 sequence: CALGTSGTRETQYF. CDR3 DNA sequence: TGTGCCCTAGGCACTAGCGGGACCCGAGAGACCCAGTACTTC.

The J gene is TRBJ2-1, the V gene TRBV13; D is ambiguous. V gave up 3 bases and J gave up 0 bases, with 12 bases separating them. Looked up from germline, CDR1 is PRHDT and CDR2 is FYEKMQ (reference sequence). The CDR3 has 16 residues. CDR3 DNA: TGTGCCAGCAGCTTTCCGACGCGGAGCTCCTACAATGAGCAGTTCTTC. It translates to CASSFPTRSSYNEQFF. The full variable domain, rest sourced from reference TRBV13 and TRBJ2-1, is AAGVIQSPRHLIKEKRETATLKCYPIPRHDTVYWYQQGPGQDPQFLISFYEKMQSDKGSIPDRFSAQQFSDYHSELNMSSLELGDSALYFCASSFPTRSSYNEQFFGPGTRLTVL.

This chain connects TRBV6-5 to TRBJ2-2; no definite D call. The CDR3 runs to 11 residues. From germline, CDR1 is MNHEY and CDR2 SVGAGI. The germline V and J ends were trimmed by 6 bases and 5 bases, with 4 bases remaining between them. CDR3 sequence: CASSATGELFF. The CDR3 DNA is TGTGCCAGCAGCGCGACCGGGGAGCTGTTTTTT.

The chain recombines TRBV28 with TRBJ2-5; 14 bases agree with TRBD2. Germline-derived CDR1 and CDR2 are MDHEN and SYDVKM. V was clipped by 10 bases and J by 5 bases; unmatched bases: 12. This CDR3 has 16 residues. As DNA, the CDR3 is TGTGCCACCTCGTTGGGACTAGCGGGAGCTTGGGAGACCCAGTACTTC. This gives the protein CATSLGLAGAWETQYF.

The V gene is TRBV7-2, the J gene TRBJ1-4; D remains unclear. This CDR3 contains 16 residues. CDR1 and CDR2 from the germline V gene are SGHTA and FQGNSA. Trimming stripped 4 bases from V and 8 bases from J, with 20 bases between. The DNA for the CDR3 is TGTGCCAGCAGCTACGTGGTTGGCAGGCCGGGGGAAAAACTGTTTTTT. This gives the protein CASSYVVGRPGEKLFF.

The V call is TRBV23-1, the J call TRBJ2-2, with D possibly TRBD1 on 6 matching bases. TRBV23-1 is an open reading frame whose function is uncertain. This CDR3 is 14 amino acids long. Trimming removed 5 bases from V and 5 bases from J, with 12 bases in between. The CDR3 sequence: CASSERTVTGELFF. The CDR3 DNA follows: TGCGCCAGCAGTGAGAGGACAGTGACCGGGGAGCTGTTTTTT.

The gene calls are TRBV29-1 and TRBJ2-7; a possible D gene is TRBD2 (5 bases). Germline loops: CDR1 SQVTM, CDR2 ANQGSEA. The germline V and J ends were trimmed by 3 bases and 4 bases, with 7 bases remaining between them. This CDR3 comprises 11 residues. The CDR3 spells CSVEREYEQYF. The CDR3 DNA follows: TGCAGCGTTGAGAGGGAGTACGAGCAGTACTTC.

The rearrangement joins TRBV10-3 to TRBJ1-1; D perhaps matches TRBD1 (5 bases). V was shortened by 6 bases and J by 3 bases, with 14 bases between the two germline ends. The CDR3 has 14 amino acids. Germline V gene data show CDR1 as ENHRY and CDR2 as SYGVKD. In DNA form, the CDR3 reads TGTGCCATCAGCCAGGGCCCGGACGACACTGAAGCTTTCTTT. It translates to CAISQGPDDTEAFF.

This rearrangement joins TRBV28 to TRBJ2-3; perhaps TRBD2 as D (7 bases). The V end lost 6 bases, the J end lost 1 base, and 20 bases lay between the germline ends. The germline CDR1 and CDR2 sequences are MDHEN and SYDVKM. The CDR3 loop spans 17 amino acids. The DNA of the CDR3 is TGTGCCAGCAGCCATCGCCGGGGGGCTAGCGGCACAGATACGCAGTATTTT. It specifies CASSHRRGASGTDTQYF.

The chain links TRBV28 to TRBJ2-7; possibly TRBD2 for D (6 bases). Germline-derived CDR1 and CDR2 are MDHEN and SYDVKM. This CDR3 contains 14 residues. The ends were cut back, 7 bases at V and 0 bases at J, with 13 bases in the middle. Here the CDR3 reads CASTLGTPSYEQYF. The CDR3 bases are TGTGCCAGCACCCTAGGGACTCCCTCCTACGAGCAGTACTTC.

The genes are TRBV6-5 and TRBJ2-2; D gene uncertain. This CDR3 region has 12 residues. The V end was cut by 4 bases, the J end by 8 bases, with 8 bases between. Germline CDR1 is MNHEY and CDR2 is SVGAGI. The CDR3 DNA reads TGTGCCAGCAGTTGGTGGGGAGGGGAGCTGTTTTTT. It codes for CASSWWGGELFF.

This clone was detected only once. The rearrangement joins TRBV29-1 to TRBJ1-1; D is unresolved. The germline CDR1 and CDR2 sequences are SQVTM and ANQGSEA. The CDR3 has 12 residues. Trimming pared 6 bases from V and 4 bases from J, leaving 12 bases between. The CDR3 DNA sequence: TGCAGCGTCTGGCTTTCGGCCACTGAAGCTTTCTTT. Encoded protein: CSVWLSATEAFF.

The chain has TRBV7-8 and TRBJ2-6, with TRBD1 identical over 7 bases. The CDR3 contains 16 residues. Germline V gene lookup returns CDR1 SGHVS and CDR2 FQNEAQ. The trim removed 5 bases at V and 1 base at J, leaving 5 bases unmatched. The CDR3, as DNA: TGTGCCAGCAGCGCCTCACAGGGGTCTGGGGCCAACGTCCTGACTTTC. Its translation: CASSASQGSGANVLTF.

CDR3 coding DNA: TGTGCCAGCAGTCGCGACAGGGTGGTCGGAAACACCATATATTTT. This codes for CASSRDRVVGNTIYF. This chain uses TRBV28 with TRBJ1-3; 7 bases are shared with TRBD1. V was pared by 5 bases and J by 4 bases, with 8 bases of the junction left unmatched. Looked up from germline, CDR1 is MDHEN and CDR2 is SYDVKM. The CDR3 sequence is 15 residues long.

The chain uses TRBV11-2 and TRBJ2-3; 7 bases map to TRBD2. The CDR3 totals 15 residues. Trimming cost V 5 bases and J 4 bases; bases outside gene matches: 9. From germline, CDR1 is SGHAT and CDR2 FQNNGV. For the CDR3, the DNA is TGTGCCAGCAGCCCGCGGGGAGGGCGTTCAGATACGCAGTATTTT. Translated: CASSPRGGRSDTQYF.

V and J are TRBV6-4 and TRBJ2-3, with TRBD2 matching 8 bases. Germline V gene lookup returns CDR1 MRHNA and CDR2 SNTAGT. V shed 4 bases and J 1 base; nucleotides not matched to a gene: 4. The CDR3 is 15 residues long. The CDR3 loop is CASSAGAGGTDTQYF. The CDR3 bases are TGTGCCAGCAGTGCGGGAGCGGGGGGCACAGATACGCAGTATTTT.